The sequence of this T cell receptor (beta chain) was determined in a study of sequential checkpoint blockade in melanoma. For the study at large: After nivolumab or ipilimumab alone, about two dozen patients had week-13 rebiopsies.

The trim removed 0 bases at V and 5 bases at J, leaving 9 bases unmatched. The CDR3 totals 17 residues. Germline CDR1 reads MGHRA; CDR2 reads YSYEKL. At least ten counts were recorded for this clone. Treatment in this sample: randomized to nivolumab then ipilimumab (arm A) or the reverse (arm B). TCRdb's copy holds only in-frame clones and misses some; the assay was immunoSEQ multiplex PCR. Altogether more than 9,500 clones are present, approximately 25% being singletons, with the ten largest covering less than 20%. The sequences come from tumor tissue (inferred from file names), collected from a patient given nivolumab and ipilimumab in sequence. The V gene is TRBV4-1, the J gene TRBJ2-7, with 11 positions matching TRBD1. The source is a human donor with melanoma. In DNA, the CDR3 is TGCGCCAGCAGCCAAGATCGGAGGACAGGGGGCATGGACGAGCAGTACTTC. Protein: CASSQDRRTGGMDEQYF.